Presented here are 32 T cell receptor beta chains from one specimen sequenced in a study of OX40 agonist ivuxolimab in advanced cancers. This table comes from immunoSEQ multiplex PCR, and its TCRdb copy is limited to in-frame clones, with some not included. The sample has approximately 65,000 clones, approximately 86% seen once; the top ten hold around 0.99%. Source: CD4+ or CD8+ T cells sorted from blood, taken in a trial of the OX40 agonist ivuxolimab. All receptors come from an adult with an advanced solid tumor such as melanoma, head and neck, liver or kidney cancer.

The rearrangement joins TRBV6-4 to TRBJ1-4; the match to TRBD1 covers 7 bases. Germline V gene sequence: CDR1 MRHNA, CDR2 SNTAGT. The CDR3 extends over 12 amino acids. V gave up 6 bases and J gave up 11 bases; unmatched junction bases: 6. The CDR3 is CASRDEQGKLFF. CDR3 sequence (DNA): TGTGCCAGCAGGGATGAACAGGGGAAACTGTTTTTT.

This chain links TRBV14 with TRBJ2-7, with 9 bases fitting TRBD1. Germline CDR1 reads SGHDN; CDR2 reads FVKESK. The CDR3 extends over 17 amino acids. The trim removed 4 bases at V and 1 base at J, leaving 11 bases unmatched. In DNA form, the CDR3 reads TGTGCCAGCAGCCTCCGTTTAGCGGACAGGGGTTCCTACGAGCAGTACTTC. Residues: CASSLRLADRGSYEQYF.

This clone has a single count. The V gene is TRBV6-1, the J gene TRBJ1-1, with TRBD1 matching over 12 bases. V trimming: 4 bases; J trimming: 1 base; junction bases outside the gene matches: 1. Germline V gene sequence: CDR1 MNHNS, CDR2 SASEGT. The CDR3 has 15 residues. CDR3 residues: CASSGDRGRNTEAFF. The CDR3 bases are TGTGCCAGCAGTGGGGACAGGGGGCGGAACACTGAAGCTTTCTTT.

J is TRBJ2-5 and V is TRBV30; D is undetermined. The CDR3 totals 14 residues. V was cut by 0 bases and J by 2 bases, with 10 bases left in between. The germline V gene encodes CDR1 GTSNPN and CDR2 SVGIG (reference sequence). The CDR3 spells CAWSVPSVQETQYF. In nucleotides, the CDR3 is TGTGCCTGGAGTGTACCGTCAGTACAAGAGACCCAGTACTTC.

The chain recombines TRBV6-1 with TRBJ2-5, with 8 bases identical to TRBD1. V trimming: 3 bases; J trimming: 4 bases; junction bases outside the gene matches: 4. The length of the CDR3 is 14 residues. Germline V gene lookup returns CDR1 MNHNS and CDR2 SASEGT. CDR3 loop: CASSDTGGGETQYF. The CDR3 region has the DNA TGTGCCAGCAGTGATACAGGGGGTGGAGAGACCCAGTACTTC.

This chain uses TRBV5-1 with TRBJ2-2; no clear D. CDR3 length: 16 amino acids. In germline, CDR1 is SGHRS, CDR2 YFSETQ. With 5 bases removed from V and 2 bases from J, the gap between germline ends came to 16 bases. The CDR3 DNA sequence: TGCGCCAGCAGTCACGAGGTGTCAGAAAACACCGGGGAGCTGTTTTTT. It translates to CASSHEVSENTGELFF.

CDR3 in DNA: TGTGCTAGTGGTTTGGGGCAGGGCTACGAGCAGTACTTC. It encodes CASGLGQGYEQYF. This sequence joins TRBV12-5 and TRBJ2-7; TRBD1 is a possible D gene (5 bases). Germline values: CDR1 LGHNT, CDR2 FRNRAP. The CDR3 runs 13 residues. V lost 1 base, J lost 3 bases, and 7 bases lay in between.

J is TRBJ2-1 and V is TRBV5-4; D is possibly TRBD1 (6 bases). Germline V lookup: CDR1 SGHNT, CDR2 YYREEE (reference sequence). CDR3 length: 15 amino acids. V dropped 5 bases and J dropped 7 bases, with 19 bases sitting between them. CDR3 DNA: TGTGCCAGCAGTACAGGGCCCCGCGCGGATAATGAGCAGTTCTTC. Translated: CASSTGPRADNEQFF.

The chain has TRBV5-1 and TRBJ1-3; D perhaps matches TRBD1 (5 bases). This CDR3 comprises 15 residues. V was shortened by 0 bases and J by 2 bases, with 9 bases between the two germline ends. Germline CDR1 is SGHRS and CDR2 is YFSETQ. CDR3 amino acids: CASSLGQTPGNTIYF. CDR3 nucleotides: TGCGCCAGCAGCTTGGGACAGACTCCTGGAAACACCATATATTTT.

The CDR3 is CASSVAAGGTNYGYTF. For the CDR3, the DNA is TGTGCCAGCAGCGTAGCAGCCGGCGGAACTAACTATGGCTACACCTTC. The chain joins TRBV9 to TRBJ1-2, with unresolved D. Trimming shortened V by 0 bases and J by 0 bases, and 12 bases separated the two germline ends. The V gene's germline CDR1 is SGDLS and CDR2 YYNGEE. CDR3 size: 16 residues.

This clone has just one count. V usage is TRBV28 and J usage is TRBJ2-7; tentative D call: TRBD2 (6 bases). The CDR3 is 12 amino acids. Per germline, CDR1 MDHEN and CDR2 SYDVKM. V lost 3 bases to trimming and J lost 6 bases, with 9 bases between them. This CDR3 reads CASSFWGVEQYF. CDR3 in DNA: TGTGCCAGCAGTTTTTGGGGGGTCGAGCAGTACTTC.

By share, this clone counts as medium-sized (0.01 to 0.1%). The CDR3 nucleotides are TGTGCCAGCAGCCCTTGGACCGGGATAAGTGTTGAAGCTTTCTTT. Its translation: CASSPWTGISVEAFF. J is TRBJ1-1 and V is TRBV11-2, with D uncertain. The V gene's germline CDR1 is SGHAT and CDR2 FQNNGV. This CDR3 is 15 amino acids long. Trimming removed 5 bases from V and 7 bases from J, with 20 bases in between.

This sequence joins TRBV7-2 and TRBJ2-3, with unresolved D. V dropped 1 base and J dropped 0 bases, with 8 bases sitting between them. CDR1 SGHTA and CDR2 FQGNSA come from the germline V gene. This CDR3 has 15 residues. The CDR3 sequence is CASSLVAASTDTQYF. The CDR3 DNA sequence: TGTGCCAGCAGCTTAGTCGCGGCTAGCACAGATACGCAGTATTTT.

This clone appeared a single time. This sequence joins TRBV5-1 and TRBJ2-1, with TRBD1 identical over 11 bases. The CDR3 loop spans 14 amino acids. Trimming removed 4 bases from V and 6 bases from J; junction bases left unmatched: 3. Germline-derived CDR1 and CDR2 are SGHRS and YFSETQ. The CDR3 DNA is TGCGCCAGCAGCGAGGGACAGGGGGTCAATGAGCAGTTCTTC. It is translated as CASSEGQGVNEQFF.

This clone was detected only a few times. Other DNA sequences in the sample encode the same CDR3. This CDR3 reads CASSLYLLAGGTGELFF. CDR3 DNA sequence: TGTGCCAGCAGCTTATATCTACTAGCGGGAGGCACCGGGGAGCTGTTTTTT. This chain joins TRBV7-2 and TRBJ2-2, with 12 positions matching TRBD2. There are 17 residues in the CDR3. The ends lost 2 bases at V and 4 bases at J; junction bases unmatched: 5. Looked up from germline, CDR1 is SGHTA and CDR2 is FQGNSA.

The V and J genes are TRBV7-2 and TRBJ2-3, with D tentatively TRBD1 or TRBD2 (5 bases each). The germline V gene has CDR1 SGHTA and CDR2 FQGNSA. The CDR3 consists of 14 residues. With 5 bases removed from V and 7 bases from J, the gap between germline ends came to 16 bases. The CDR3 loop is CASSQAYGTNTQYF. The CDR3 region has the DNA TGTGCCAGCAGCCAAGCCTACGGGACGAATACGCAGTATTTT.

This chain joins TRBV11-2 and TRBJ2-1, with 7 bases that match TRBD2. The CDR3 is 16 amino acids. Germline V gene data show CDR1 as SGHAT and CDR2 as FQNNGV. V lost 1 base to trimming and J lost 6 bases; unmatched junction nucleotides: 9. CDR3 region: CASSLALAGVFNEQFF. In DNA, the CDR3 is TGTGCCAGCAGCTTAGCCCTGGCGGGAGTGTTCAATGAGCAGTTCTTC. Full variable domain (missing parts from reference TRBV11-2 and TRBJ2-1): EAGVAQSPRYKIIEKRQSVAFWCNPISGHATLYWYQQILGQGPKLLIQFQNNGVVDDSQLPKDRFSAERLKGVDSTLKIQPAKLEDSAVYLCASSLALAGVFNEQFFGPGTRLTVL.

The rearrangement uses TRBV6-6 and TRBJ2-3, with D uncertain. V lost 6 bases and J 4 bases, leaving 8 bases between the germline ends. Per the germline V gene, CDR1 is MNHNY and CDR2 is SVGAGI (reference sequence). The CDR3 consists of 12 residues. CDR3 protein: CASSPQADTQYF. DNA of the CDR3: TGTGCCAGCAGCCCCCAGGCAGATACGCAGTATTTT.

The rearrangement uses TRBV11-3 and TRBJ2-5, with D possibly being TRBD2 (6 bases). Germline V gene sequence: CDR1 SGHNT, CDR2 YENEEA. The CDR3 sequence is 14 residues long. Trimming left V 3 bases short and J 5 bases short, with 13 bases between. CDR3: CASSLTTSPETQYF. CDR3 nucleotide sequence: TGTGCCAGCAGCTTGACGACTAGTCCCGAGACCCAGTACTTC.

As for this clone: Mismatch with germline at one junction end may stem from a read error. V usage is TRBV7-7 and J usage is TRBJ2-7; 7 nucleotides align to TRBD1. Germline values: CDR1 SSHAT, CDR2 FNYEAQ (reference sequence). The CDR3 runs to 15 residues. The CDR3 here is CASSLAGTETYEQYF. Written as DNA, the CDR3 is TGTGCTAGCAGCTTAGCCGGGACAGAGACCTACGAGCAGTACTTC.

This clone was seen more than once but under ten times. The chain is built from TRBV9 and TRBJ1-2, with a tentative D call TRBD1 (5 bases). This CDR3 is built from 15 residues. Germline V gene lookup returns CDR1 SGDLS and CDR2 YYNGEE. The germline V and J ends were trimmed by 0 bases and 8 bases, with 17 bases remaining between them. The CDR3 sequence is CASSVEVRGIRGYTF. The CDR3 DNA is TGTGCCAGCAGCGTAGAAGTGCGGGGCATTCGGGGCTACACCTTC. Filled out from reference TRBV9 and TRBJ1-2, the complete variable domain reads DSGVTQTPKHLITATGQRVTLRCSPRSGDLSVYWYQQSLDQGLQFLIQYYNGEERAKGNILERFSAQQFPDLHSELNLSSLELGDSALYFCASSVEVRGIRGYTFGSGTRLTVV.

This clone was recorded once. The chain recombines TRBV5-4 with TRBJ1-1, with unresolved D. The CDR3 runs to 15 residues. Germline assignment: CDR1 SGHNT and CDR2 YYREEE (reference sequence). The ends were cut back, 0 bases at V and 3 bases at J, with 12 bases in the middle. CDR3 residues: CASSLESGRDTEAFF. In nucleotides, the CDR3 is TGTGCCAGCAGCTTGGAATCGGGAAGGGACACTGAAGCTTTCTTT.

The chain employs TRBV7-9 and TRBJ2-5; D gene uncertain. V was pared by 2 bases and J by 5 bases, with 15 bases between. Germline V gene sequence: CDR1 SEHNR, CDR2 FQNEAQ (reference sequence). The CDR3 loop spans 15 amino acids. The CDR3 loop is CASSLRLNPPETQYF. For the CDR3, the DNA is TGTGCCAGCAGCTTAAGATTGAATCCTCCGGAGACCCAGTACTTC.

The chain uses TRBV5-1 and TRBJ2-1; TRBD1 aligns across 8 bases. J was trimmed by 8 bases and V by 5 bases; bases with no gene match: 9. There are 14 residues in the CDR3. In germline, CDR1 is SGHRS, CDR2 YFSETQ. CDR3 residues: CASRQPTGVDEQFF. In nucleotides, the CDR3 is TGCGCCAGCAGACAACCGACAGGGGTGGATGAGCAGTTCTTC.

The genes are TRBV19 and TRBJ2-2, with TRBD2 as a possible D gene (6 bases). V was trimmed by 8 bases and J by 3 bases, leaving 13 bases between them. The CDR3 loop spans 14 amino acids. Germline CDR1 LNHDA, CDR2 SQIVND (reference sequence). CDR3 DNA sequence: TGTGCCAGTCGTCGGGGACTTGACACCGGGGAGCTGTTTTTT. Translation: CASRRGLDTGELFF.

This clone is a singleton in its sample. The V and J genes are TRBV19 and TRBJ1-1; tentatively, D is TRBD1 (5 bases). The CDR3 is 15 amino acids. Per germline, CDR1 LNHDA and CDR2 SQIVND (reference sequence). V was shortened by 4 bases and J by 4 bases, with 16 bases between the two germline ends. Written as DNA, the CDR3 is TGTGCCAGTAGTAGGAACTTATACGGGGGCACTGAAGCTTTCTTT. Protein product: CASSRNLYGGTEAFF.

The genes are TRBV9 and TRBJ1-3; 10 nucleotides agree with TRBD1. The CDR3 loop spans 17 amino acids. Germline V gene lookup returns CDR1 SGDLS and CDR2 YYNGEE. V shed 4 bases, J shed 2 bases, and the junction held 9 bases outside the gene matches. The CDR3 DNA is TGTGCCAGCAGCACTACTCTTGGACAGGGGGCTGGAAACACCATATATTTT. As protein: CASSTTLGQGAGNTIYF.

This rearrangement joins TRBV9 to TRBJ2-7; 9 bases are shared with TRBD2. V was pared by 4 bases and J by 2 bases, with 13 bases of the junction left unmatched. CDR3 length: 17 amino acids. Germline CDR1 and CDR2: SGDLS and YYNGEE. The CDR3 loop reads CASSRWVAGDKPYEQYF. The CDR3 region has the DNA TGTGCCAGCAGCCGGTGGGTAGCGGGAGATAAACCCTACGAGCAGTACTTC.

The chain links TRBV7-8 to TRBJ1-2; D may be TRBD1 (5 bases). This CDR3 is built from 12 residues. The V gene lost 3 bases and the J gene lost 5 bases, with 7 bases spanning the gap. Germline V gene data show CDR1 as SGHVS and CDR2 as FQNEAQ. The CDR3 sequence: CASSLGTYGYTF. Written as DNA, the CDR3 is TGTGCCAGCAGCTTGGGGACTTATGGCTACACCTTC.

In the case of this clone: Other DNA sequences from this sample encode an identical CDR3 as well. The rearrangement links TRBV18 to TRBJ2-5; D is ambiguous. The V gene's germline CDR1 is KGHSH and CDR2 LQKENI. The CDR3 has 12 residues. With 2 bases removed from V and 2 bases from J, the gap between germline ends came to 3 bases. This CDR3 reads CASSPSQETQYF. The CDR3 DNA is TGTGCCAGCTCACCATCTCAAGAGACCCAGTACTTC.

V and J are TRBV7-9 and TRBJ2-3, with D perhaps TRBD1 (6 bases). The CDR3 is 18 residues long. Trimming pared 0 bases from V and 6 bases from J, leaving 22 bases between. The V gene's germline CDR1 is SEHNR and CDR2 FQNEAQ (reference sequence). CDR3 amino acids: CASSLARVRQGQADTQYF. The CDR3 DNA is TGTGCCAGCAGCTTAGCGCGGGTCAGGCAGGGGCAGGCGGATACGCAGTATTTT.

The V call is TRBV27, the J call TRBJ2-7; 7 nucleotides match TRBD2. CDR3 length equals 13 residues. The J segment lost 2 bases and the V segment lost 5 bases, leaving 3 bases of the junction unmatched. Germline-derived CDR1 and CDR2 are MNHEY and SMNVEV (reference sequence). Here the CDR3 DNA reads TGTGCCAGCAGTAGCGGGGTCACCTACGAGCAGTACTTC. This codes for CASSSGVTYEQYF.